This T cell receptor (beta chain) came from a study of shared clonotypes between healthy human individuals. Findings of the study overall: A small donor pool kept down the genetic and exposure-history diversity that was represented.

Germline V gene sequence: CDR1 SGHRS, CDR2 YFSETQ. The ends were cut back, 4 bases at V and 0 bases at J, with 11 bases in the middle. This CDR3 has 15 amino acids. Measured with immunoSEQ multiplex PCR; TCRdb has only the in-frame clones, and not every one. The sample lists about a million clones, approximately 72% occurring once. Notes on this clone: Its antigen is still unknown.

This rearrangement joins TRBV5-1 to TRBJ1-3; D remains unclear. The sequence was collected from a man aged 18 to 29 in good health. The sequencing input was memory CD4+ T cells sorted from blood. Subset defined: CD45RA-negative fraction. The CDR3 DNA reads TGCGCCAGCAGCCCCAATTCCGGCTCTGGAAACACCATATATTTT. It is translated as CASSPNSGSGNTIYF.